Listed here are 22 T cell receptor beta chains from one sample, sequenced in a study of T cells in Graves' hyperthyroidism and ophthalmopathy. Amplification of TCR beta CDR3 regions was performed using RNA transcripts as template. A set of HTBI primers served as the primers for a first-round RT-PCR of the TCR CDR3. Using its own MiXCR run on the multiplex PCR reads, TCRdb lists one record per CDR3 protein. The data hold about 700,000 distinct CDR3 sequences, with about 15% observed a single time. Sequenced: blood. The receptors come from a woman under 30 with Graves' hyperthyroidism.

This clonotype was observed a few times. CDR3 protein: CASSISGPIITDTQYF. CDR3 nucleotides: TGTGCCAGTAGTATATCTGGACCTATAATCACAGATACGCAGTATTTT. This rearrangement joins TRBV19 to TRBJ2-3, with D uncertain. The CDR3 runs 16 residues. In germline, CDR1 is LNHDA, CDR2 SQIVND (reference sequence). Trimming took off 2 bases at V and 2 bases at J, with 14 bases between the two ends.

This clonotype has ten or more counts. One junction end does not reproduce the germline sequence, and a read error may be involved. The chain couples TRBV6-1 to TRBJ2-7; unclear D gene. Per germline, CDR1 MNHNS and CDR2 SASEGT. The CDR3 loop spans 15 amino acids. Written as DNA, the CDR3 is TGTGCCAGCAGTGACGGTTTGTACAGCTCCGACGAGCAGTACTTC. It is translated as CASSDGLYSSDEQYF.

This clonotype was found many times. This chain uses TRBV12-3 or TRBV12-4 with TRBJ2-2; 12 bases align to TRBD2. The CDR3 totals 18 residues. The V and J ends lost 6 bases and 5 bases, in that order; junction bases with no gene match: 13. The CDR3 DNA reads TGTGCCAGCAGGGGGGGCGGGCTAGCGGGAGGGCCAACCGGGGAGCTGTTTTTT. It specifies CASRGGGLAGGPTGELFF.

This clonotype was counted at least ten times. The rearrangement uses TRBV14 and TRBJ2-3, with TRBD2 as a possible D gene (5 bases). CDR1 SGHDN and CDR2 FVKESK come from the germline V gene. This CDR3 comprises 14 residues. V lost 1 base, J lost 5 bases, and 10 bases lay in between. The CDR3 here is CASSQVRAVDTQYF. DNA of the CDR3: TGTGCCAGCAGCCAAGTGCGGGCAGTAGATACGCAGTATTTT.

The genes are TRBV14 and TRBJ1-1, with D possibly matching TRBD1 (5 bases). This CDR3 comprises 18 residues. Trimming took off 0 bases at V and 3 bases at J, with 20 bases between the two ends. Germline V lookup: CDR1 SGHDN, CDR2 FVKESK. CDR3 protein: CASSQDSQGKGWYTEAFF. In DNA form, the CDR3 reads TGTGCCAGCAGCCAAGATTCTCAAGGGAAGGGGTGGTACACTGAAGCTTTCTTT.

There are many counts of this clonotype. V usage is TRBV4-3 and J usage is TRBJ2-7; a possible D gene is TRBD2 (6 bases). CDR3 length: 18 residues. CDR1 and CDR2 from the germline V gene are LGHNA and YSLEER. V lost 4 bases, J lost 2 bases, and 24 bases lay in between. The CDR3 sequence: CASSPGGVMEGVPYEQYF. For the CDR3, the DNA is TGCGCCAGCAGCCCTGGGGGTGTGATGGAGGGTGTGCCCTACGAGCAGTACTTC.

The table lists this clonotype with a few counts. The rearrangement joins TRBV9 to TRBJ2-7, with D possibly TRBD1 on 7 matching bases. Looked up from germline, CDR1 is SGDLS and CDR2 is YYNGEE. This CDR3 spans 16 amino acids. Trimming pared 4 bases from V and 4 bases from J, leaving 21 bases between. The chain's CDR3 is CASSSHHGQGGYEQYF. For the CDR3, the DNA is TGTGCCAGCAGCTCTCACCACGGTCAGGGGGGATACGAGCAGTACTTC.

This clonotype was recorded at least ten times. V is TRBV20-1 and J is TRBJ2-1; 9 nucleotides match TRBD2. There are 16 residues in the CDR3. The J segment lost 4 bases and the V segment lost 1 base, leaving 8 bases of the junction unmatched. From germline, CDR1 is DFQATT and CDR2 SNEGSKA (reference sequence). The CDR3 loop reads CSARAFSGRGYNEQFF. For the CDR3, the DNA is TGCAGTGCTAGAGCGTTTAGCGGGAGAGGTTACAATGAGCAGTTCTTC.

The chain uses TRBV29-1 and TRBJ2-3; maybe TRBD2 (6 bases). Looked up from germline, CDR1 is SQVTM and CDR2 is ANQGSEA. V was clipped by 1 base and J by 2 bases, with 19 bases between them. The CDR3 has 17 amino acids. As DNA, the CDR3 is TGCAGCGTTGAAGCCCCGAGGGAGGTAGCGGTCACAGATACGCAGTATTTT. It yields the protein CSVEAPREVAVTDTQYF.

The V and J genes are TRBV5-1 and TRBJ2-7; 9 bases align to TRBD1. Unmatched junction bases numbered 4, after V lost 0 bases and J lost 9 bases. This CDR3 is built from 13 residues. Germline CDR1 and CDR2: SGHRS and YFSETQ. The CDR3 DNA reads as TGCGCCAGCAGCTTGGAACAGGGGGCTGGGCAGTACTTC. Translation gives CASSLEQGAGQYF.

This clonotype has ten or more counts. The chain is built from TRBV3-1 and TRBJ2-5; no clear D gene. Between the trimmed V and J ends, which lost 4 bases and 0 bases, there was a span of 12 bases. This CDR3 comprises 15 residues. CDR1 and CDR2 (germline): LGHDT, YNNKEL (reference sequence). CDR3 sequence: CASSPHPANQETQYF. The CDR3, as DNA: TGTGCCAGCAGCCCCCATCCGGCGAACCAAGAGACCCAGTACTTC.

This clonotype appeared many times. The chain combines TRBV28 with TRBJ2-2, with 7 nucleotides matching TRBD1. The germline CDR1 and CDR2 sequences are MDHEN and SYDVKM. Trimming cost V 5 bases and J 7 bases; bases outside gene matches: 10. CDR3 size: 15 residues. The CDR3 spells CASSASQGRGGELFF. The CDR3 nucleotides are TGTGCCAGCAGTGCCTCACAGGGGCGAGGCGGGGAGCTGTTTTTT.

There are many counts of this clonotype. This chain uses TRBV10-3 with TRBJ2-1, with D perhaps being TRBD1 or TRBD2 (5 bases each). The CDR3 totals 12 residues. Trimming cost V 8 bases and J 4 bases, with 9 bases left between them. CDR1 and CDR2 (germline): ENHRY, SYGVKD. The DNA for the CDR3 is TGTGCCATCGGGACCCCTTACAATGAGCAGTTCTTC. This codes for CAIGTPYNEQFF.

This chain joins TRBV15 and TRBJ2-5, with D possibly being TRBD1 (6 bases). The CDR3 consists of 15 residues. Germline-derived CDR1 and CDR2 are LNHNV and YYDKDF (reference sequence). The V gene lost 5 bases and the J gene lost 2 bases, with 15 bases spanning the gap. In DNA form, the CDR3 reads TGTGCCACCAGCGGAGGACAGTCTCTTCAAGAGACCCAGTACTTC. It translates to CATSGGQSLQETQYF.

V gene TRBV28 combines with J gene TRBJ2-7; D gene uncertain. Germline V gene sequence: CDR1 MDHEN, CDR2 SYDVKM. V was pared by 4 bases and J by 0 bases, with 7 bases between. The CDR3 spans 13 residues. The CDR3 DNA follows: TGTGCCAGCAGTTGGGTGGGCTCCTACGAGCAGTACTTC. Its translation is CASSWVGSYEQYF.

This clonotype was seen only a few times. The rearrangement links TRBV5-1 to TRBJ2-1, with D perhaps TRBD2 (5 bases). Germline assignment: CDR1 SGHRS and CDR2 YFSETQ. Trimming removed 3 bases from V and 10 bases from J, with 11 bases in between. CDR3 length: 12 residues. CDR3 loop: CASSYEGREQFF. CDR3 DNA: TGCGCCAGCAGCTATGAGGGTCGGGAGCAGTTCTTC.

J is TRBJ2-2 and V is TRBV13; 14 bases map to TRBD2. Germline lookup yields CDR1 PRHDT and CDR2 FYEKMQ (reference sequence). V lost 5 bases, J lost 5 bases, and 16 bases stayed unmatched. The CDR3 has 20 residues. CDR3: CASSPIRGLAGVGETGELFF. In nucleotides, the CDR3 is TGTGCCAGCAGCCCCATTCGGGGACTAGCGGGAGTCGGTGAAACCGGGGAGCTGTTTTTT.

The V call is TRBV20-1, the J call TRBJ2-3, with 7 bases lining up with TRBD1. CDR1 and CDR2 (germline): DFQATT, SNEGSKA (reference sequence). The CDR3 loop spans 15 amino acids. The V gene end was trimmed by 1 base and the J gene end by 1 base; junction bases not matched to a gene: 5. DNA for the CDR3: TGCAGTGCTAGAGTTGAGGGGGCTGGCACAGATACGCAGTATTTT. This gives the protein CSARVEGAGTDTQYF.

V usage is TRBV18 and J usage is TRBJ2-3; the match to TRBD2 covers 8 bases. CDR1 KGHSH and CDR2 LQKENI come from the germline V gene. V gave up 0 bases and J gave up 2 bases; unmatched junction bases: 4. The CDR3 covers 16 residues. DNA of the CDR3: TGTGCCAGCTCACCACCGACGACTAGCGACACAGATACGCAGTATTTT. Residues: CASSPPTTSDTDTQYF.

The chain couples TRBV28 to TRBJ2-4; possibly TRBD2 for D (6 bases). CDR1 is MDHEN and CDR2 is SYDVKM in the germline V gene. The ends were cut back, 5 bases at V and 3 bases at J, with 17 bases in the middle. This CDR3 comprises 16 residues. CDR3 sequence reads: CASSLPPFGGKNIQYF. CDR3 coding DNA: TGTGCCAGCAGTCTCCCTCCCTTCGGGGGCAAAAACATTCAGTACTTC.

This chain uses TRBV25-1 with TRBJ1-1; 7 positions agree with TRBD1. The CDR3 spans 14 residues. Trimming removed 1 base from V and 10 bases from J; junction bases left unmatched: 9. CDR1 MGHDK and CDR2 SYGVNS come from the germline V gene. CDR3 protein: CASSESSPGGPAFF. The DNA for the CDR3 is TGTGCCAGCAGTGAATCTAGCCCAGGGGGGCCAGCTTTCTTT.

V and J are TRBV20-1 and TRBJ2-3; TRBD2 aligns across 9 bases. The CDR3 has 16 amino acids. Unmatched junction bases numbered 5, after V lost 0 bases and J lost 1 base. Germline CDR1 reads DFQATT; CDR2 reads SNEGSKA (reference sequence). CDR3 DNA sequence: TGCAGTGCTAGAGAGACAGGCGGGAGGGGCACAGATACGCAGTATTTT. Encoded protein: CSARETGGRGTDTQYF.